These T cell receptor beta chains were read from a single sample in a study of T cells in localized non-small cell lung cancer. Clones were sequenced by immunoSEQ multiplex PCR, and TCRdb holds only the in-frame ones, with some missing. The sample lists fewer than 8,000 clones, 50% occurring once. Sample: lymph node tissue, taken before any cancer treatment. All receptors come from an older female donor with stage I lung adenocarcinoma. Both conserved end residues are part of each CDR3. Fields, in order: D gene, clone size, J gene, V gene, CDR3 protein, CDR3 DNA. D genes are given only for firm matches. A row's size may be missing; if present it is once, few, many or a size class.

>NA|NA|TRBJ2-2|TRBV10-3
CAISESGQFNTGELFF
TGTGCCATCAGTGAGTCCGGACAGTTCAACACCGGGGAGCTGTTTTTT
>NA|NA|TRBJ1-1|TRBV7-4
CASSRTGVGNTEAFF
TGTGCCAGCAGCCGGACTGGGGTAGGGAACACTGAAGCTTTCTTT
>NA|once|TRBJ2-7|TRBV18
CASSRGGSVEQYF
TGTGCCAGCTCACGAGGGGGATCGGTCGAGCAGTACTTC
>NA|NA|TRBJ1-1|TRBV30
CAWEGHRSAEAFF
TGTGCCTGGGAGGGACACCGCAGCGCTGAAGCTTTCTTT
>NA|NA|TRBJ2-7|TRBV28
CASSLNNYEQYF
TGTGCCAGCAGTTTAAATAACTACGAGCAGTACTTC
>TRBD1|NA|TRBJ2-1|TRBV11-3
CASSTRTGGLEQFF
TGTGCCAGCAGCACGCGGACAGGGGGCCTTGAGCAGTTCTTC
>TRBD1|NA|TRBJ2-6|TRBV5-1
CASSLAGTAASGANVLTF
TGCGCCAGCAGCTTGGCCGGGACAGCCGCCTCTGGGGCCAACGTCCTGACTTTC
>NA|NA|TRBJ2-3|TRBV9
CANSVRGATDTQYF
TGTGCCAACAGCGTAAGGGGAGCAACAGATACGCAGTATTTT
>TRBD2|few|TRBJ2-7|TRBV11-3
CASSPGLATYEQYF
TGTGCCAGCAGCCCGGGACTAGCAACCTACGAGCAGTACTTC
>NA|few|TRBJ1-5|TRBV6-4
CAISEAQANQPQHF
TGTGCCATCAGTGAAGCACAGGCTAATCAGCCCCAGCATTTT
>TRBD2|once|TRBJ2-3|TRBV29-1
CSVSPSGYTDTQYF
TGCAGCGTGTCCCCTAGCGGATACACAGATACGCAGTATTTT
>NA|NA|TRBJ1-1|TRBV1
CASSQEVQALSFF
TGCGCCAGCAGCCAAGAAGTCCAGGCCCTCTCTTTCTTT
>NA|NA|TRBJ2-7|TRBV1
CASSQGPRGYEQYF
TGCGCCAGCAGCCAGGGCCCGCGGGGCTACGAGCAGTACTTC
>NA|NA|TRBJ1-2|TRBV19
CASSLSAGLYGYTF
TGTGCCAGTAGTTTATCAGCTGGTCTCTATGGCTACACCTTC
>NA|medium-sized|TRBJ1-6|TRBV9
CASTLREFNSPLHF
TGTGCCAGCACACTCAGGGAATTCAATTCACCCCTCCACTTT
>TRBD1|few|TRBJ1-1|TRBV11-3
CASSPGTGNTEAFF
TGTGCCAGCAGCCCCGGGACAGGGAACACTGAAGCTTTCTTT
>NA|NA|TRBJ1-1|TRBV6-8
CASSYGAMNTEAFF
TGTGCCAGCAGTTACGGGGCCATGAACACTGAAGCTTTCTTT
>TRBD2|NA|TRBJ2-4|TRBV30
CAVEVAGGPNIQYF
TGTGCCGTGGAGGTAGCGGGAGGGCCAAACATTCAGTACTTC
>NA|NA|TRBJ1-1|TRBV19
CASSPRPLNTEAFF
TGTGCCAGTAGTCCTCGGCCCTTGAACACTGAAGCTTTCTTT
>NA|few|TRBJ1-6|TRBV29-1
CSVKGSDYNSPLHF
TGCAGCGTCAAGGGCAGCGACTATAATTCACCCCTCCACTTT
>NA|NA|TRBJ1-6|TRBV19
CASSSPGDNSPLHF
TGTGCCAGTAGTTCCCCCGGTGATAATTCACCCCTCCACTTT
>NA|NA|TRBJ1-1|TRBV28
CASSGDTPNTEAFF
TGTGCCAGCAGTGGGGACACCCCGAACACTGAAGCTTTCTTT
>NA|few|TRBJ2-7|TRBV9
CASSVRGRDSFEQYF
TGTGCCAGCAGCGTAAGGGGGAGGGACTCATTCGAGCAGTACTTC
>NA|NA|TRBJ1-1|TRBV9
CASSLGMGGTEAFF
TGTGCCAGCAGCTTAGGTATGGGGGGAACTGAAGCTTTCTTT
>TRBD1|NA|TRBJ1-3|TRBV6-8
CAIRGQGLTLSSGNTIYF
TGTGCCATCAGGGGACAGGGGCTCACTCTCTCCTCTGGAAACACCATATATTTT
>TRBD1|NA|TRBJ2-5|TRBV19
CASTPGQGQETQYF
TGTGCCAGTACCCCCGGACAGGGACAAGAGACCCAGTACTTC
>TRBD1|NA|TRBJ2-2|TRBV27
CASSLQLGQGGFVSGELFF
TGTGCCAGCAGTTTACAACTCGGACAGGGGGGTTTCGTGTCCGGGGAGTTGTTTTTT
>TRBD1|few|TRBJ1-1|TRBV11-3
CASSIPGQGIHGAFF
TGTGCCAGCAGTATTCCGGGACAGGGAATTCACGGCGCTTTCTTT
>NA|NA|TRBJ1-1|TRBV30
CAWSSDRRTEAFF
TGTGCCTGGAGCTCAGACAGGCGCACTGAAGCTTTCTTT
>NA|NA|TRBJ1-2|TRBV6-7
CASSEGQGYYGYTF
TGTGCCAGCAGTGAGGGGCAGGGGTACTATGGCTACACCTTC
>NA|NA|TRBJ1-1|TRBV29-1
CSVERGASTEAFF
TGCAGCGTTGAAAGGGGGGCCAGCACTGAAGCTTTCTTT
>NA|few|TRBJ2-7|TRBV6-8
CASSYGFSRYEQYF
TGTGCCAGCAGCTACGGTTTTTCTAGGTACGAGCAGTACTTC
>NA|NA|TRBJ1-2|TRBV19
CASSERGYGYTF
TGTGCCAGTAGTGAGAGGGGCTATGGCTACACCTTC
>NA|NA|TRBJ2-5|TRBV15
CATSRDGTGKKAQYF
TGTGCCACCAGCAGAGATGGTACAGGGAAGAAGGCCCAGTACTTC
>NA|few|TRBJ2-3|TRBV19
CASSYTITDTQYF
TGTGCCAGTAGTTATACAATCACAGATACGCAGTATTTT
>NA|NA|TRBJ2-5|TRBV28
CASSSTGPWTQYF
TGTGCCAGCAGTTCGACTGGCCCATGGACCCAGTACTTC
>NA|few|TRBJ1-1|TRBV6-8
CTSRPENTEAFF
TGTACCAGCAGGCCAGAGAACACTGAAGCTTTCTTT
>NA|NA|TRBJ1-3|TRBV11-3
CASSLGDSGNTIYF
TGTGCCAGCAGCTTAGGGGACTCTGGAAACACCATATATTTT
>TRBD1|NA|TRBJ1-5|TRBV6-8
CASSYSGTGLMTQHF
TGTGCCAGCAGTTACTCCGGGACAGGGCTCATGACCCAGCATTTT
>TRBD2|NA|TRBJ2-1|TRBV28
CASSPLAGLYNEQFF
TGTGCCAGCAGTCCATTAGCGGGACTGTACAATGAGCAGTTCTTC
>NA|NA|TRBJ2-7|TRBV6-1
CASSEAGPSYEQYF
TGTGCCAGCAGTGAAGCGGGACCCTCCTACGAGCAGTACTTC
>NA|few|TRBJ1-1|TRBV6-8
CASSYSQSGNTEAFF
TGTGCCAGCAGTTACTCCCAATCGGGAAACACTGAAGCTTTCTTT
>NA|NA|TRBJ1-4|TRBV30
CAWSVQGSEKLFF
TGTGCCTGGAGTGTTCAAGGATCTGAAAAACTGTTTTTT
>NA|NA|TRBJ2-2|TRBV10-2
CASSQGPEELFF
TGCGCCAGCAGCCAGGGGCCAGAGGAGCTGTTTTTT
>NA|few|TRBJ2-2|TRBV11-3
CASSLRAGGGELFF
TGTGCCAGCAGCTTAAGGGCAGGCGGCGGGGAGCTGTTTTTT
>NA|NA|TRBJ1-4|TRBV6-8
CASSLLGNYEKLFF
TGTGCCAGCAGTTTATTGGGGAACTATGAAAAACTGTTTTTT
>NA|NA|TRBJ2-1|TRBV19
CASSIGSEQFF
TGTGCCAGTAGTATTGGTTCTGAGCAGTTCTTC
>NA|NA|TRBJ1-3|TRBV25-1
CASSEEGPGNTIYF
TGTGCCAGCAGTGAAGAGGGACCTGGAAACACCATATATTTT
>NA|few|TRBJ2-6|TRBV28
CASSFRSLSGANVLTF
TGTGCCAGCAGTTTCCGGTCGCTCTCTGGGGCCAACGTCCTGACTTTC
>TRBD1|once|TRBJ1-2|TRBV18
CASSPRTGGAKDGYTF
TGTGCCAGCTCACCACGGACAGGGGGCGCTAAGGATGGCTACACCTTC